The present entry profiles one T cell receptor beta chain with its context. Libraries were prepared by immunoSEQ multiplex PCR; TCRdb keeps only in-frame clonotypes and omits some of them. The sample holds some 420,000 clones, around 89% seen once. This sample is part of a study of blood T cell repertoires in COVID-19. The V gene's germline CDR1 is DFQATT and CDR2 SNEGSKA (reference sequence). V lost 4 bases, J lost 7 bases, and 5 bases lay in between. CDR3 length: 10 residues. The TCR sequence derives from a man aged 30-40 years who had recovered from COVID-19. The sample comprised PBMCs or T cells enriched from blood (not recorded which). J is TRBJ2-1 and V is TRBV20-1, with D possibly being TRBD2 (5 bases). CDR3 amino acids: CSATGNEQFF. In DNA, the CDR3 is TGCAGTGCTACGGGAAATGAGCAGTTCTTC.